This TCR beta chain was captured in a study of identical twins. General observations from the study: The conclusions drew on cross-sectional statistical analysis instead of tracking the same donors. Zero-insertion analyses could be partly confounded by invariant MAIT and iNKT cells.

This clonotype appeared a few times. Its target is not known. Trimming stripped 5 bases from V and 0 bases from J, with 7 bases between. Germline CDR1 SQVTM, CDR2 ANQGSEA. The CDR3 length is 13 residues. A template switching step contributed a universal primer site, while unique molecular identifiers were present in the cDNA. TCRdb re-analysed the 5' RACE reads in MiXCR, keeping a single row per CDR3 protein. Among some 660,000 distinct CDR3 sequences listed, 8.5% to 9% were seen once. These data were likewise used in another study, on yellow fever vaccine responses in identical twins.

The J gene is TRBJ2-2, the V gene TRBV29-1; no clear D. The clonotype was recovered from a woman aged 18-30 years in good health. The sequenced sample was PBMCs. The DNA for the CDR3 is TGCAGCGTTCACCACACGAACACCGGGGAGCTGTTTTTT. This sequence encodes CSVHHTNTGELFF.